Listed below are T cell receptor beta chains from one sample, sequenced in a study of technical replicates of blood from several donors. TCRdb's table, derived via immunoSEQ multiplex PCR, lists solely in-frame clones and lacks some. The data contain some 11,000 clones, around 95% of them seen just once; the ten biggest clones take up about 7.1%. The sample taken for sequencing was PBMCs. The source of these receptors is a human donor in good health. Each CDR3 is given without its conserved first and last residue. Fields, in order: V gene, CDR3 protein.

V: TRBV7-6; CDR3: ASSGGTSDTQY
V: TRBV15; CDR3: ATSWDRDTEAF
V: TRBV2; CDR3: ASSPRVGGNTIY
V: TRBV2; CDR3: ASSEQGANSGELF
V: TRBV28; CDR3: ASRTQGGNNEQF
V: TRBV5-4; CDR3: ASSGLADPTEQY
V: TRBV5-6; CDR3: ASSLGQIDTQY
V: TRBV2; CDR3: ASNYQETQY
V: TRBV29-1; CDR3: SVDNGSEQF
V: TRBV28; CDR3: ASSLERQGWAF
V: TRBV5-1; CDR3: ASSLDDRQETQY
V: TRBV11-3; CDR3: ASSLGLGPNTGELF
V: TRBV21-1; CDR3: ASSKARRGRRNTEAF
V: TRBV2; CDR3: ASMGTGVNEQY
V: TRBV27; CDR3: ASCRESGANVLT
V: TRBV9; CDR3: ASSVGLAGGSYNEQF
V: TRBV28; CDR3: ASRRKGNYGYT
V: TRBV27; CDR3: ASSYQDSTRETQY
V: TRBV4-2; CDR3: ASSQGTSGRADLQY
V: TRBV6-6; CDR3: ASSYSGGGGRETQY
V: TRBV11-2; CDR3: ASSLDRGLAGTGEQF
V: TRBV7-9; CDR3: ASSTGTSGGYEQY
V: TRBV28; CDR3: ASKQAGTGELF
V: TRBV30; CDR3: AWSIGGEGGYT
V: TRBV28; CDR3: ASSLQTASGNYPQY
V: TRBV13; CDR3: ASSPDYLETQY
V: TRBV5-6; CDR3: ASSLDGRGYEQY
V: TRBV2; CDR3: ASSAGFSYEQY
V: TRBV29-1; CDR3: SVVTSGYNEQF
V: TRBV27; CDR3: ASSLRGGWTDTQY
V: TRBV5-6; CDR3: ASSLRTLGGETQY
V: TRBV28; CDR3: ASSLSGTVSNQPQH